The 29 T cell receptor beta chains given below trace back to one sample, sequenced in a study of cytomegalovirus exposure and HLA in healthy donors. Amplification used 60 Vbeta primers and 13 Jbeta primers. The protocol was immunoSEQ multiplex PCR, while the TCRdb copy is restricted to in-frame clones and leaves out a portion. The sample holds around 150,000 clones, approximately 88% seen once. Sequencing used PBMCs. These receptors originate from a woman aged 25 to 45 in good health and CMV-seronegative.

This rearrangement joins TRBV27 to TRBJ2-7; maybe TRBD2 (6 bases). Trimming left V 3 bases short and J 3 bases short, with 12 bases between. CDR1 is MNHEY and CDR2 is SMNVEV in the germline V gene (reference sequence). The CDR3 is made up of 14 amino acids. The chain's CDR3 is CASSLRRDRYEQYF. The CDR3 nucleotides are TGTGCCAGCAGTTTGAGGCGGGACCGCTACGAGCAGTACTTC.

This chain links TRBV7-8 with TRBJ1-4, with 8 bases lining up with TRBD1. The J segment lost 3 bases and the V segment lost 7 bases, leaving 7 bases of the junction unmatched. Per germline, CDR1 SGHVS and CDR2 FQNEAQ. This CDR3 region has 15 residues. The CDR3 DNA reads TGTGCCAGCAAAATCCAGGGGGCCCCTAATGAAAAACTGTTTTTT. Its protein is CASKIQGAPNEKLFF.

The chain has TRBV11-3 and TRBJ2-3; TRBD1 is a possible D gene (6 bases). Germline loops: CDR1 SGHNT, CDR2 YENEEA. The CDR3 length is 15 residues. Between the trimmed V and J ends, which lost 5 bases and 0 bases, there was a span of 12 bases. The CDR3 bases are TGTGCCAGCAGCACAGGACAGAGAAGCACAGATACGCAGTATTTT. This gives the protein CASSTGQRSTDTQYF.

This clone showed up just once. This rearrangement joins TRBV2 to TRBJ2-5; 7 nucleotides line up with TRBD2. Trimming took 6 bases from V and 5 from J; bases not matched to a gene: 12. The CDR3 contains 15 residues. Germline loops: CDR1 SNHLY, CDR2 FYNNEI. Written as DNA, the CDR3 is TGTGCCAGCAGAGAGGGAGGGGTGGTGCGGGAGACCCAGTACTTC. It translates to CASREGGVVRETQYF.

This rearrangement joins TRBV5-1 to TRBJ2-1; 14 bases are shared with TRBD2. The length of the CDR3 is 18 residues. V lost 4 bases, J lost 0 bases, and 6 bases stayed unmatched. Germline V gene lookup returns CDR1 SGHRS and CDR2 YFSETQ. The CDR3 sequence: CASSPQTSGGVSYNEQFF. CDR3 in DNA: TGCGCCAGCAGCCCCCAGACTAGCGGGGGGGTCTCCTACAATGAGCAGTTCTTC.

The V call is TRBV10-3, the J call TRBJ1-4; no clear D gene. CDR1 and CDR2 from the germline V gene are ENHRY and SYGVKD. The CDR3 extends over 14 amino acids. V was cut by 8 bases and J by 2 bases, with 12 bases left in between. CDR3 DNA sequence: TGTGCCATCTCAGGCGGAGGGACTAATGAAAAACTGTTTTTT. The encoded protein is CAISGGGTNEKLFF.

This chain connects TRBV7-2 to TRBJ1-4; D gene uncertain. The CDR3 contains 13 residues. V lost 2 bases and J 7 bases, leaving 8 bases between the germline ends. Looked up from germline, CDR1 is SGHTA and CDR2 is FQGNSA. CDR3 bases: TGTGCCAGCAGCTTAAAGCTTAGTGAAAAACTGTTTTTT. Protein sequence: CASSLKLSEKLFF.

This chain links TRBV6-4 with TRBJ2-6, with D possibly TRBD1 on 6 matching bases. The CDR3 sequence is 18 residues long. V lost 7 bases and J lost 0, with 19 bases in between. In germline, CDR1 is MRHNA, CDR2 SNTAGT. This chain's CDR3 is CASNPRTVTPSGANVLTF. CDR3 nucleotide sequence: TGTGCCAGCAATCCCCGGACAGTAACTCCCTCTGGGGCCAACGTCCTGACTTTC.

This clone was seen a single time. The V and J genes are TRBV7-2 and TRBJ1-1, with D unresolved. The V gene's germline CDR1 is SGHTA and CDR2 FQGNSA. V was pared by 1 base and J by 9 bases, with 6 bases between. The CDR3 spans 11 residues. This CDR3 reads CASSLVAQAFF. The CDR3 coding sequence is TGTGCCAGCAGCTTAGTGGCTCAAGCTTTCTTT.

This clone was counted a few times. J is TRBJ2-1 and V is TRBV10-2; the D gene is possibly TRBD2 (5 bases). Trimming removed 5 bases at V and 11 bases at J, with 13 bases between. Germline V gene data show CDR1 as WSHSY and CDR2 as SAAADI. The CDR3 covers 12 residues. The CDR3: CASSLATGKQFF. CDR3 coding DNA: TGCGCCAGCAGTTTAGCGACCGGCAAGCAGTTCTTC.

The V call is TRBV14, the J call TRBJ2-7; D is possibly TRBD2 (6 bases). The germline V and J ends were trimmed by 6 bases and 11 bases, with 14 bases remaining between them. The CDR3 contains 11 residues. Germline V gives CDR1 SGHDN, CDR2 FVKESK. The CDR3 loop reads CASSGGPGEYF. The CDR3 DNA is TGTGCCAGCAGTGGAGGGCCCGGAGAGTACTTC.

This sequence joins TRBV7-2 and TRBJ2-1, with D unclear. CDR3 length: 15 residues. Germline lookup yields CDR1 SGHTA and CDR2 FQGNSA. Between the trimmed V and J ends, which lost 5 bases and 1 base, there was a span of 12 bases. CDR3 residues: CASSRSRWSYNEQFF. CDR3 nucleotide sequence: TGTGCCAGCAGCCGCAGCAGGTGGTCCTACAATGAGCAGTTCTTC.

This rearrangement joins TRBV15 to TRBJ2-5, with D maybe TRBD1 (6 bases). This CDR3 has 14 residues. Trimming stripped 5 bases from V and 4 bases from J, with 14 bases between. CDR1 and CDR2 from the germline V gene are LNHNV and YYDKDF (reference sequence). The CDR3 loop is CATSPDRPLETQYF. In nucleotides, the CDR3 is TGTGCCACCAGCCCAGACAGGCCCCTAGAGACCCAGTACTTC.

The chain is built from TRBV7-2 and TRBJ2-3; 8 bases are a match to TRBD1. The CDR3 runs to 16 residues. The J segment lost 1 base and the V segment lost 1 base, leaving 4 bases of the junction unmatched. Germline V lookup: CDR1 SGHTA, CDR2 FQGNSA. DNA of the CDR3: TGTGCCAGCAGCTTAGTTCCGGGACAGGGCACAGATACGCAGTATTTT. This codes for CASSLVPGQGTDTQYF.

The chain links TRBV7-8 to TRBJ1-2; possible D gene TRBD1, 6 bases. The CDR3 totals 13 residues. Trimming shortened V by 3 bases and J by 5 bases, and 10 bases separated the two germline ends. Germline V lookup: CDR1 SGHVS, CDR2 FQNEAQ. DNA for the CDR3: TGTGCCAGCAGCTTCCGGACAGTTTATGGCTACACCTTC. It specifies CASSFRTVYGYTF.

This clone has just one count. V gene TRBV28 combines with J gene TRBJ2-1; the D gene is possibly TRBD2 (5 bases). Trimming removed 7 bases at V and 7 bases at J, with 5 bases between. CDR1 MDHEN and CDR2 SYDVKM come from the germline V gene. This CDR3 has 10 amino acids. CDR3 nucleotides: TGTGCCAGCACGGGGAATGAGCAGTTCTTC. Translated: CASTGNEQFF.

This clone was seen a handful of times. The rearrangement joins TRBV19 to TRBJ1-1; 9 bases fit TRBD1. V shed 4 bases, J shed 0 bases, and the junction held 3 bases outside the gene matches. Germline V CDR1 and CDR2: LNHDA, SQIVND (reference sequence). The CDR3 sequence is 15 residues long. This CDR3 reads CASSRGQGLNTEAFF. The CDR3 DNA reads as TGTGCCAGTAGTAGGGGACAGGGCTTGAACACTGAAGCTTTCTTT.

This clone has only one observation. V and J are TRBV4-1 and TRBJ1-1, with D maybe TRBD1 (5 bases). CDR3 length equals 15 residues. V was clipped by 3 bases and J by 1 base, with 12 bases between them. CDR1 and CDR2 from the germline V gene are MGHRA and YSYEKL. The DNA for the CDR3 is TGCGCCAGCAGCCAGCTAGAACAGGCGAACACTGAAGCTTTCTTT. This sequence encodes CASSQLEQANTEAFF.

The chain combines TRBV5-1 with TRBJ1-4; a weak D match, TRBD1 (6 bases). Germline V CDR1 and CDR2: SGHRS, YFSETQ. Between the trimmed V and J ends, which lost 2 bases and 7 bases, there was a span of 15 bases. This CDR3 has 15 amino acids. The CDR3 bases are TGCGCCAGCAGCTTAACACAGGGTGTCGGTGAAAAACTGTTTTTT. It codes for CASSLTQGVGEKLFF. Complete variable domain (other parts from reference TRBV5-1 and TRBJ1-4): KAGVTQTPRYLIKTRGQQVTLSCSPISGHRSVSWYQQTPGQGLQFLFEYFSETQRNKGNFPGRFSGRQFSNSRSEMNVSTLELGDSALYLCASSLTQGVGEKLFFGSGTQLSVL.

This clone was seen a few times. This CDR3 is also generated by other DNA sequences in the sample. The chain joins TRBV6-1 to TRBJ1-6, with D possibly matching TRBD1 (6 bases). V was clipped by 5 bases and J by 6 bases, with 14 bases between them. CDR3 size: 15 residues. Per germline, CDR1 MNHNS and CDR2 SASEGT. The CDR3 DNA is TGTGCCAGCAGTCCGGGACAACTGATTAATTCACCCCTCCACTTT. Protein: CASSPGQLINSPLHF.

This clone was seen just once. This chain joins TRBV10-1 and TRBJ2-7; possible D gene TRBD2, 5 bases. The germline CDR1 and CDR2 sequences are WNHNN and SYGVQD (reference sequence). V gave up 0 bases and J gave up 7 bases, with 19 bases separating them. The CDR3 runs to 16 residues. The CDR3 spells CASSESSAEGTWEQYF. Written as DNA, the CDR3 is TGCGCCAGCAGTGAGTCGTCCGCAGAGGGAACCTGGGAGCAGTACTTC.

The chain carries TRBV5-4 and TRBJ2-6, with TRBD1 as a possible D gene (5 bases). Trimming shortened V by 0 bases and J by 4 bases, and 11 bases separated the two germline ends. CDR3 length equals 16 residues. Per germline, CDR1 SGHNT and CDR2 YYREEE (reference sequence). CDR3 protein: CASSLGRALGANVLTF. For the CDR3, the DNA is TGTGCCAGCAGCTTGGGCAGGGCTTTGGGGGCCAACGTCCTGACTTTC.

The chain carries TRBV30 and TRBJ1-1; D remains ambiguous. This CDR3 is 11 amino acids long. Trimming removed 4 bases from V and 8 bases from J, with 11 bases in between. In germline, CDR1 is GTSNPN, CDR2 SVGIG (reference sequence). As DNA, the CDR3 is TGTGCCTGGACCCGAGGGAGGGAAGCTTTCTTT. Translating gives CAWTRGREAFF.

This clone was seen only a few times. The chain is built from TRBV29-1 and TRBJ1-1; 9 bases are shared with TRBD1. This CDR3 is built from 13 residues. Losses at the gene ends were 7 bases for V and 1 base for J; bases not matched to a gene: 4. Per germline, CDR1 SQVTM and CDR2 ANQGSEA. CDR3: CSGGQGSNTEAFF. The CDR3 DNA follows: TGCAGCGGAGGACAGGGGTCGAACACTGAAGCTTTCTTT.

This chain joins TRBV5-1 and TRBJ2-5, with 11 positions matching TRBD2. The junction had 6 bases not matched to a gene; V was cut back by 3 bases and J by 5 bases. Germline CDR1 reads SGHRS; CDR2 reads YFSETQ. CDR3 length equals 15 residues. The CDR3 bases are TGCGCCAGCAGCTCGACTAGCGGGATTGATGAGACCCAGTACTTC. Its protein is CASSSTSGIDETQYF.

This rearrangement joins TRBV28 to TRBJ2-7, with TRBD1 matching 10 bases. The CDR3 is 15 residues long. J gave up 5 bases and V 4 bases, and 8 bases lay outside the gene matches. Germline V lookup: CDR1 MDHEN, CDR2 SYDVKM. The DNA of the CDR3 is TGTGCCAGCAGTTCAATCGGGACAGGGGATGACGAGCAGTACTTC. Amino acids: CASSSIGTGDDEQYF.

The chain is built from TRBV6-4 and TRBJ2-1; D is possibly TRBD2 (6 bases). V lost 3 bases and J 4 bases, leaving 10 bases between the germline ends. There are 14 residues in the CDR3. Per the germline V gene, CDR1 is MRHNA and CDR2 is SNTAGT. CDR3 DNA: TGTGCCAGCAGTGAGGGACTGGAGTACAATGAGCAGTTCTTC. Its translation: CASSEGLEYNEQFF.

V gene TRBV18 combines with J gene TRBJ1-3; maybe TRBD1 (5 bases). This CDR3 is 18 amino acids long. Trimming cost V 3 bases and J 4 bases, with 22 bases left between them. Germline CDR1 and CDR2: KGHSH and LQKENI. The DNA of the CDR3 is TGTGCCAGCTCACCCAACCGACAGTTCCCTCTCTTAGGAAACACCATATATTTT. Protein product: CASSPNRQFPLLGNTIYF.

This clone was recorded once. The CDR3 reads CASSQEFRAYEQYF. DNA of the CDR3: TGTGCCAGCAGCCAAGAATTCCGAGCCTACGAGCAGTACTTC. The chain recombines TRBV4-2 with TRBJ2-7; D not certain. V was shortened by 0 bases and J by 2 bases, with 8 bases between the two germline ends. The CDR3 runs 14 residues. The germline V gene encodes CDR1 LGHNA and CDR2 YNFKEQ.